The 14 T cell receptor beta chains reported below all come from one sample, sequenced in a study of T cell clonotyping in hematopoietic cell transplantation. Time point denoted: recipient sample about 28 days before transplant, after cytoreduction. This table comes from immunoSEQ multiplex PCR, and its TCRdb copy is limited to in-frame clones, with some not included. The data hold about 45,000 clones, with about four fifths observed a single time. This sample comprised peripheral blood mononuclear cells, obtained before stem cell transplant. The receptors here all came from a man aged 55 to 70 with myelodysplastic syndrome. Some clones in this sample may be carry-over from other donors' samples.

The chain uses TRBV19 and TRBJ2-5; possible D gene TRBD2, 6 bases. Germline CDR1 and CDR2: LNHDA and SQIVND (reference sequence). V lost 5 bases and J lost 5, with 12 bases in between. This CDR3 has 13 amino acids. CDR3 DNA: TGTGCCAGTAGTCGGCAGGCGGGGGAGACCCAGTACTTC. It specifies CASSRQAGETQYF.

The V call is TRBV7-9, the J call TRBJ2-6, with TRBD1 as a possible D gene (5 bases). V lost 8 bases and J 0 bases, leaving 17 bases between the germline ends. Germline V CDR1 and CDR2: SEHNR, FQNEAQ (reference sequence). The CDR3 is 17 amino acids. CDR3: CASLDSYESSGANVLTF. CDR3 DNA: TGTGCCAGCCTAGACAGCTACGAGAGCTCTGGGGCCAACGTCCTGACTTTC.

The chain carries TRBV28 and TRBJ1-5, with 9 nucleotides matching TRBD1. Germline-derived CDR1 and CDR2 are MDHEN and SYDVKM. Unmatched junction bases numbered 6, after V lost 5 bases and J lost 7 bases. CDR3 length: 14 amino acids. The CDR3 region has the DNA TGTGCCAGCAGTGGACAGGGGACGGGACAGCCCCAGCATTTT. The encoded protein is CASSGQGTGQPQHF.

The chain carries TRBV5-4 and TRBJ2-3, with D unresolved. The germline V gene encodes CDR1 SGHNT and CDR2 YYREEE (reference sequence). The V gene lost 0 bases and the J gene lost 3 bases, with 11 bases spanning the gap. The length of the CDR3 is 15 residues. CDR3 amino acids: CASSLGSLPTDTQYF. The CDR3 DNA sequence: TGTGCCAGCAGCTTGGGGTCCCTACCAACAGATACGCAGTATTTT.

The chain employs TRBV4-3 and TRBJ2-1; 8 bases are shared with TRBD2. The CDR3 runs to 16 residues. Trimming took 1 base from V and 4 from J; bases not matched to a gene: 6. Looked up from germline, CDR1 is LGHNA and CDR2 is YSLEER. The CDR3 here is CASSQAKVAGYNEQFF. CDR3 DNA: TGCGCCAGCAGCCAAGCGAAGGTAGCGGGGTACAATGAGCAGTTCTTC.

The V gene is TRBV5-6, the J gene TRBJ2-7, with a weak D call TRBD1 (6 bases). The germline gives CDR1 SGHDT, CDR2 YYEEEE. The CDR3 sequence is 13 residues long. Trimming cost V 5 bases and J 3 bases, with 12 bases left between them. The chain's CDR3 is CASSFRGSYEQYF. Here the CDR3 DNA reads TGTGCCAGCAGTTTCAGGGGTAGCTACGAGCAGTACTTC.

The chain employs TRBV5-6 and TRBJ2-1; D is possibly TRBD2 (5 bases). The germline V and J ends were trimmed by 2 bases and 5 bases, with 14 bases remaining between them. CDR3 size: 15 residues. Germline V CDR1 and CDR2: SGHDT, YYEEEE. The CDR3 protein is CASSLALAADNEQFF. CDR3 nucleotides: TGTGCCAGCAGCTTAGCGCTGGCAGCGGACAATGAGCAGTTCTTC.

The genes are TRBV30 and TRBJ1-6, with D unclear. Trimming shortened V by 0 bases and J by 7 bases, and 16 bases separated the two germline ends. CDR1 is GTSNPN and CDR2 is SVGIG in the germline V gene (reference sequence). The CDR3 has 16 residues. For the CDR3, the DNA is TGTGCCTGGAGTGTACTCTACTCACGCGGGAATTCACCCCTCCACTTT. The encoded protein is CAWSVLYSRGNSPLHF.

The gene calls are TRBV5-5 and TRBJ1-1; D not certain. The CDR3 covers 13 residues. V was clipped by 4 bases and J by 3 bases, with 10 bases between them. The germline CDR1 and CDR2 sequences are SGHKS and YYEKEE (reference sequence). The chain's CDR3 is CASSLAGHTEAFF. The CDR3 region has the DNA TGTGCCAGCAGCCTCGCGGGCCACACTGAAGCTTTCTTT. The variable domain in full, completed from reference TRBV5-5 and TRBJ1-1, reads DAGVTQSPTHLIKTRGQQVTLRCSPISGHKSVSWYQQVLGQGPQFIFQYYEKEERGRGNFPDRFSARQFPNYSSELNVNALLLGDSALYLCASSLAGHTEAFFGQGTRLTVV.

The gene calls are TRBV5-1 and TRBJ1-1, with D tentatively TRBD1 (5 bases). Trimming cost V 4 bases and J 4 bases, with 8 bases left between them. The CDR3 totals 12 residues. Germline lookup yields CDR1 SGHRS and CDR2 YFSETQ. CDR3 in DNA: TGCGCCAGCAGCGTTACAGGCACTGAAGCTTTCTTT. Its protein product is CASSVTGTEAFF. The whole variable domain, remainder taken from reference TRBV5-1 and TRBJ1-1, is KAGVTQTPRYLIKTRGQQVTLSCSPISGHRSVSWYQQTPGQGLQFLFEYFSETQRNKGNFPGRFSGRQFSNSRSEMNVSTLELGDSALYLCASSVTGTEAFFGQGTRLTVV.

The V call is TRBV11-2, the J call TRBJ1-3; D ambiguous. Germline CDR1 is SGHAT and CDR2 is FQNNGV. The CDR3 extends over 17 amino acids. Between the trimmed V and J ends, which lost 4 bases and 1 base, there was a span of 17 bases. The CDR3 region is CASSSTSSADSGNTIYF. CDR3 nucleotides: TGTGCCAGCAGCTCTACTTCTTCGGCGGATTCTGGAAACACCATATATTTT. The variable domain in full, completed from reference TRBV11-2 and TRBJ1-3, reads EAGVAQSPRYKIIEKRQSVAFWCNPISGHATLYWYQQILGQGPKLLIQFQNNGVVDDSQLPKDRFSAERLKGVDSTLKIQPAKLEDSAVYLCASSSTSSADSGNTIYFGEGSWLTVV.

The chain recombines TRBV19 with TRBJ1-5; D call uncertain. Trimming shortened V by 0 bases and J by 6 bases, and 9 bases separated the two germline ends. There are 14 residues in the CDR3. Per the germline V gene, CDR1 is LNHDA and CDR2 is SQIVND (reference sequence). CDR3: CASSIDAKFQPQHF. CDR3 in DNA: TGTGCCAGTAGTATAGACGCCAAATTTCAGCCCCAGCATTTT.

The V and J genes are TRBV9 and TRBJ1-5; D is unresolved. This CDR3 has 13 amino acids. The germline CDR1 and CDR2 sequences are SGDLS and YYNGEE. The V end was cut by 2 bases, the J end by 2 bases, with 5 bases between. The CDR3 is CASSVRGNQPQHF. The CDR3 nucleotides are TGTGCCAGCAGCGTGAGGGGCAATCAGCCCCAGCATTTT.

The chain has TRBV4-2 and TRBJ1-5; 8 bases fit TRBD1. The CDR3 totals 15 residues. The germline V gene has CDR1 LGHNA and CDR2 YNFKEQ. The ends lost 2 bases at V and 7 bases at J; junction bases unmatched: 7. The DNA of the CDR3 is TGTGCCAGCAGCCAAAACGGACAGGGCACCCAGCCCCAGCATTTT. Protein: CASSQNGQGTQPQHF.